Presented here are 18 T cell receptor beta chains from one specimen sequenced in a study of spatial heterogeneity in lung cancer (dated by TCRdb to the late 2010s). The study at large found these results: A correlation was observed between the number of expanded intratumoral alpha and beta TCRs and the tumor nonsynonymous mutation count.

The library was produced with 5' RACE. The sample was run on a NextSeq 500. TCRdb trimmed public reads at Q25 via fastp, called clones via MiXCR and kept in-frame beta chains. Each CDR3 protein appears once, grouped with its most common genes and DNA. The sample table shows 4,000 to 5,500 distinct CDR3 sequences, and around 12% are seen once. Together, the top ten hold about a quarter of the sample. What these receptors recognize is not known. In light of the paper, this sample's time point label describes: sample taken at primary tumor resection. This material consisted of lung tumor tissue, taken at surgery. These receptors were collected from a male donor with early-stage non-small cell lung cancer.

A remark on this clonotype: Because this beta chain is a stray read in a library intended to capture alpha chains, its abundance should not be given much weight. This chain joins TRBV11-2 and TRBJ2-3; D perhaps matches TRBD1 (5 bases). The V end lost 2 bases, the J end lost 2 bases, and 11 bases lay between the germline ends. This CDR3 is built from 15 residues. In germline, CDR1 is SGHAT, CDR2 FQNNGV. CDR3 loop: CASSLRTPITDTQYF. CDR3 in DNA: TGTGCCAGCAGCTTACGGACACCCATCACAGATACGCAGTATTTT.

This clonotype was counted many times. This beta chain came through as a stray read in a library set up for alpha chains, and its size says little. The CDR3 nucleotides are TGCGCCAGCAGCTTGGACAGGGGGCTCACTGAAGCTTTCTTT. This gives the protein CASSLDRGLTEAFF. V and J are TRBV5-1 and TRBJ1-1; TRBD1 agrees at 9 bases. Germline CDR1 and CDR2: SGHRS and YFSETQ. Trimming took 0 bases from V and 4 from J; bases not matched to a gene: 1. The CDR3 spans 14 residues.

Concerning this clonotype itself: In a library made to pick up alpha chains, this beta chain is a stray read with a size that means little. The rearrangement joins TRBV9 to TRBJ2-1; D possibly corresponds to TRBD2 (6 bases). Trimming left V 0 bases short and J 7 bases short, with 11 bases between. The CDR3 spans 14 residues. Germline V gene data show CDR1 as SGDLS and CDR2 as YYNGEE. In DNA form, the CDR3 reads TGTGCCAGCAGCGTAGCGGGAGTTAGTAATGAGCAGTTCTTC. Translating gives CASSVAGVSNEQFF.

This clonotype has at least ten counts. This beta chain represents an off-target read in a library built for alpha chains; its size is of limited meaning. The chain employs TRBV7-9 and TRBJ2-4, with 9 bases aligning to TRBD2. The V and J ends lost 1 base and 2 bases, in that order; junction bases with no gene match: 3. The CDR3 length is 16 residues. CDR1 and CDR2 from the germline V gene are SEHNR and FQNEAQ (reference sequence). CDR3 bases: TGTGCCAGCAGCTTAGGGGCGGGAGGGACCAAAAACATTCAGTACTTC. Protein product: CASSLGAGGTKNIQYF.

This clonotype showed up many times. Because the library targeted alpha chains, this beta chain is an off-target read whose size means little. The chain uses TRBV7-9 and TRBJ2-2, with D perhaps TRBD1 (5 bases). V was clipped by 11 bases and J by 2 bases, with 12 bases between them. Per germline, CDR1 SEHNR and CDR2 FQNEAQ (reference sequence). CDR3 length: 13 residues. CDR3 sequence: CAPARGNTGELFF. CDR3 bases: TGTGCCCCTGCTAGGGGTAACACCGGGGAGCTGTTTTTT. Using reference TRBV7-9 and TRBJ2-2 for the parts outside the CDR3, the full variable domain is DTGVSQNPRHKITKRGQNVTFRCDPISEHNRLYWYRQTLGQGPEFLTYFQNEAQLEKSRLLSDRFSAERPKGSFSTLEIQRTEQGDSAMYLCAPARGNTGELFFGEGSRLTVL.

This clonotype was detected ten times or more. As an off-target read in a library built for alpha chains, this beta chain has a frequency of little significance. J is TRBJ2-5 and V is TRBV11-1; D gene uncertain. The length of the CDR3 is 14 residues. Trimming took 4 bases from V and 12 from J, leaving 21 bases between them. The germline V gene encodes CDR1 SGHAT and CDR2 FQDESV (reference sequence). CDR3 sequence reads: CASSSRRLDTQKYF. In nucleotides, the CDR3 is TGTGCCAGCAGCTCGAGAAGATTGGATACACAGAAGTACTTC.

This clonotype was counted ten times or more. Since it is a stray read in a library aimed at alpha chains, this beta chain has a size that is not meaningful. The chain uses TRBV27 and TRBJ2-3, with 11 bases identical to TRBD2. From germline, CDR1 is MNHEY and CDR2 SMNVEV (reference sequence). The CDR3 runs to 16 residues. Trimming took 2 bases from V and 5 from J; bases not matched to a gene: 6. CDR3 nucleotide sequence: TGTGCCAGCAGTTTAGTAGCGGGAGGGCCGGAAGATACGCAGTATTTT. Translation: CASSLVAGGPEDTQYF.

Note on this clonotype: The library was designed around alpha chains, so this beta chain is a stray read whose abundance carries little weight. This chain joins TRBV20-1 and TRBJ2-3, with D unresolved. The CDR3 is 13 residues long. Trimming removed 6 bases at V and 1 base at J, with 11 bases between. Germline V gene sequence: CDR1 DFQATT, CDR2 SNEGSKA (reference sequence). DNA for the CDR3: TGCAGTGCCACCACAACTGGCACAGATACGCAGTATTTT. It codes for CSATTTGTDTQYF.

This clonotype was picked up a small number of times. This beta chain represents an off-target read in a library built for alpha chains; its size is of limited meaning. The rearrangement joins TRBV6-1 to TRBJ1-2; D unresolved. CDR1 and CDR2 (germline): MNHNS, SASEGT. This CDR3 has 14 amino acids. Deletions cut 3 bases from V and 4 bases from J, with 12 bases between. In DNA form, the CDR3 reads TGTGCCAGCAGTGATATAGTTCCGATCTATGGCTACACCTTC. This codes for CASSDIVPIYGYTF.

This clonotype was detected ten times or more. The size of this beta chain means little, since it is a stray read in a library made for alpha chains. The chain is built from TRBV5-5 and TRBJ2-2; D ambiguous. The CDR3 covers 13 residues. V was clipped by 0 bases and J by 7 bases, with 7 bases between them. Germline lookup yields CDR1 SGHKS and CDR2 YYEKEE (reference sequence). CDR3 DNA sequence: TGTGCCAGCAGCTTGGGGATAGACGGGGAGCTGTTTTTT. As protein: CASSLGIDGELFF.

This clonotype was recorded at least ten times. This beta chain is off target for a library built for alpha chains, so its abundance means little. This chain joins TRBV7-9 and TRBJ1-1, with TRBD1 matching 8 bases. The V gene's germline CDR1 is SEHNR and CDR2 FQNEAQ (reference sequence). The ends lost 5 bases at V and 10 bases at J; junction bases unmatched: 12. CDR3 size: 14 residues. The CDR3 DNA sequence: TGTGCCAGCAGCCTAACGGGGATAACAGGGGGAGCTTTCTTT. It yields the protein CASSLTGITGGAFF.

This clonotype is labeled as medium-sized. This beta chain is an unintended read in a library built for alpha chains; its size means little. The chain couples TRBV12-3 or TRBV12-4 to TRBJ1-5; D call uncertain. The CDR3 length is 16 residues. Trimming left V 5 bases short and J 0 bases short, with 14 bases between. The CDR3 protein is CASSRDRGDSNQPQHF. The CDR3 DNA reads TGTGCCAGCAGTCGTGACCGTGGGGATAGCAATCAGCCCCAGCATTTT.

Relative to its sample, this clonotype is medium-sized (0.01 to 0.1%). Little can be read into the size of this beta chain, an off-target read in a library designed for alpha chains. This chain uses TRBV29-1 with TRBJ1-2, with D unresolved. This CDR3 is built from 10 residues. V dropped 3 bases and J dropped 8 bases, with 7 bases sitting between them. The V gene's germline CDR1 is SQVTM and CDR2 ANQGSEA. The CDR3 loop is CSVEAGGYTF. For the CDR3, the DNA is TGCAGCGTTGAGGCAGGAGGCTACACCTTC.

Judged by abundance, this clonotype is medium-sized (0.01 to 0.1%). Because the library targeted alpha chains, this beta chain is an off-target read whose size means little. This chain uses TRBV7-3 with TRBJ1-4; the D gene is possibly TRBD1 (5 bases). The CDR3 runs 15 residues. Germline V gives CDR1 SGHTA, CDR2 FQGTGA. With 5 bases removed from V and 5 bases from J, the gap between germline ends came to 15 bases. The CDR3 nucleotides read TGTGCCAGCAGCCCGCAGGGCGAAACGAATGAAAAACTGTTTTTT. It is translated as CASSPQGETNEKLFF.

A word on this clonotype: Because this beta chain is a stray read in a library intended to capture alpha chains, its abundance should not be given much weight. The genes are TRBV29-1 and TRBJ2-3, with D possibly TRBD1 on 5 matching bases. CDR3 size: 13 residues. With 5 bases removed from V and 1 base from J, the gap between germline ends came to 10 bases. Germline CDR1 SQVTM, CDR2 ANQGSEA. In DNA, the CDR3 is TGCAGCGTTATACAGGCGGGCACAGATACGCAGTATTTT. This translates into CSVIQAGTDTQYF.

The sample holds many counts of this clonotype. For a library built for alpha chains, this beta chain is a stray read; little rests on its size. V usage is TRBV29-1 and J usage is TRBJ1-4, with D perhaps TRBD1 (5 bases). Trimming shortened V by 6 bases and J by 4 bases, and 9 bases separated the two germline ends. This CDR3 is 12 amino acids long. The V gene's germline CDR1 is SQVTM and CDR2 ANQGSEA. The CDR3 DNA sequence: TGCAGCGTCGGAGGGGTTAATGAAAAACTGTTTTTT. Encoded protein: CSVGGVNEKLFF.

Notes on this clonotype: With the library built for alpha chains, this beta chain is off target and its frequency is not meaningful. The chain uses TRBV6-1 and TRBJ2-7; the D call may be TRBD1 or TRBD2 (5 bases each). V lost 6 bases and J lost 3, with 21 bases in between. The CDR3 covers 16 residues. Germline CDR1 MNHNS, CDR2 SASEGT. The DNA for the CDR3 is TGTGCCAGCAGCTACGGGACGGATCCGACTGGCTACGAGCAGTACTTC. Translation gives CASSYGTDPTGYEQYF.

A word on this clonotype: For a library built for alpha chains, this beta chain is a stray read; little rests on its size. V gene TRBV20-1 combines with J gene TRBJ1-5; maybe TRBD1 (5 bases). Germline CDR1 reads DFQATT; CDR2 reads SNEGSKA (reference sequence). Trimming took 0 bases from V and 0 from J, leaving 12 bases between them. The CDR3 length is 16 residues. The CDR3 here is CSAREIGTSSNQPQHF. In DNA form, the CDR3 reads TGCAGTGCTAGAGAAATTGGGACGAGTAGCAATCAGCCCCAGCATTTT.